This T cell receptor (beta chain) originates from a study of identical twins. Each CDR3 protein gets one entry after TCRdb re-called the 5' RACE reads with MiXCR. The top ten hold around 13% of the sample, which has approximately 700,000 distinct CDR3 sequences, about 20% seen once. The CDR3 is 15 amino acids. The V gene's germline CDR1 is SGDLS and CDR2 YYNGEE. The V end lost 4 bases, the J end lost 0 bases, and 13 bases lay between the germline ends. Separately, the same data were catalogued under a study of T cells expressing NK-cell markers.

This chain joins TRBV9 and TRBJ2-5; unclear D gene. The sequence derives from a woman younger than 30 in good health. Material for sequencing was PBMCs. The CDR3 reads CASSPRTEYQETQYF. The CDR3 nucleotides are TGTGCCAGCAGCCCGAGAACCGAGTACCAAGAGACCCAGTACTTC. The whole variable domain, filled in from reference TRBV9 and TRBJ2-5, reads DSGVTQTPKHLITATGQRVTLRCSPRSGDLSVYWYQQSLDQGLQFLIQYYNGEERAKGNILERFSAQQFPDLHSELNLSSLELGDSALYFCASSPRTEYQETQYFGPGTRLLVL.